These T cell receptor beta chains were read from a single sample in a study of CD8+ T cells in alopecia areata. Sequenced by immunoSEQ multiplex PCR; TCRdb stores in-frame clones only, minus some. The sample shows roughly 120,000 clones, 58% of them seen only once. The sequenced sample was CD8+ T cells sorted from blood, obtained at week 4, from a patient treated with tofacitinib. The receptors here all came from a human donor with alopecia areata. Each CDR3 is given with its conserved first and last residue. D genes are given only for firm matches. Not every row has a clone size; where given, it reads once, few, many or a size class.

v_gene: TRBV4-1
abundance: .
d_gene: TRBD1
j_gene: TRBJ2-7
CDR3aa: CASSFRGLSSYEQYF
CDR3nt: TGCGCCAGCAGTTTCAGGGGGCTTTCGAGCTACGAGCAGTACTTC

v_gene: TRBV2
abundance: .
d_gene: TRBD1
j_gene: TRBJ2-7
CDR3aa: CASSGTGAGEQYF
CDR3nt: TGTGCCAGCAGTGGGACAGGGGCGGGGGAGCAGTACTTC

v_gene: TRBV27
abundance: .
d_gene: .
j_gene: TRBJ2-7
CDR3aa: CASSLSGGYEQYF
CDR3nt: TGTGCCAGCAGTTTATCAGGGGGGTACGAGCAGTACTTC

v_gene: TRBV27
abundance: .
d_gene: TRBD1
j_gene: TRBJ2-7
CDR3aa: CASRLQGGNNEQYF
CDR3nt: TGTGCCAGCAGACTACAGGGGGGAAACAACGAGCAGTACTTC

v_gene: TRBV6-5
abundance: .
d_gene: .
j_gene: TRBJ2-5
CDR3aa: CASSLLTGTQETQYF
CDR3nt: TGTGCCAGCAGCCTTCTCACAGGTACCCAAGAGACCCAGTACTTC

v_gene: TRBV29-1
abundance: .
d_gene: TRBD2
j_gene: TRBJ2-3
CDR3aa: CSVFGLAATDTQYF
CDR3nt: TGCAGCGTTTTCGGACTAGCGGCCACAGATACGCAGTATTTT

v_gene: TRBV4-1
abundance: .
d_gene: TRBD2
j_gene: TRBJ2-3
CDR3aa: CASSQGIGGSGTDTQYF
CDR3nt: TGCGCCAGCAGCCAAGGGATAGGCGGGAGCGGCACAGATACGCAGTATTTT

v_gene: TRBV25-1
abundance: .
d_gene: TRBD1
j_gene: TRBJ2-7
CDR3aa: CASSVNPGTGSYEQYF
CDR3nt: TGTGCCAGCAGTGTGAATCCCGGGACAGGGTCCTACGAGCAGTACTTC

v_gene: TRBV5-1
abundance: .
d_gene: .
j_gene: TRBJ1-2
CDR3aa: CASSFGSDRNYGYTF
CDR3nt: TGCGCCAGCAGCTTTGGGTCGGACCGAAACTATGGCTACACCTTC

v_gene: TRBV30
abundance: .
d_gene: TRBD2
j_gene: TRBJ2-5
CDR3aa: CAYDTSGGQETQYF
CDR3nt: TGTGCCTACGACACTAGCGGGGGCCAAGAGACCCAGTACTTC

v_gene: TRBV27
abundance: .
d_gene: .
j_gene: TRBJ2-5
CDR3aa: CASSSPTQGLETQYF
CDR3nt: TGTGCCAGCAGTTCCCCTACTCAGGGTTTGGAGACCCAGTACTTC

v_gene: TRBV30
abundance: once
d_gene: TRBD1
j_gene: TRBJ1-5
CDR3aa: CAWSDRGGNQPQHF
CDR3nt: TGTGCCTGGAGCGACAGGGGAGGCAATCAGCCCCAGCATTTT

v_gene: TRBV25-1
abundance: .
d_gene: .
j_gene: TRBJ1-2
CDR3aa: CASSGGYGGHGYTF
CDR3nt: TGTGCCAGCTCGGGAGGATATGGGGGCCATGGCTACACCTTC

v_gene: TRBV29-1
abundance: .
d_gene: TRBD1
j_gene: TRBJ1-2
CDR3aa: CSVVSGTGVYGYTF
CDR3nt: TGCAGCGTTGTTTCAGGGACAGGGGTCTATGGCTACACCTTC

v_gene: TRBV7-9
abundance: .
d_gene: .
j_gene: TRBJ2-7
CDR3aa: CASSPGRLYAEQYF
CDR3nt: TGTGCCAGCAGCCCGGGACGGCTTTACGCCGAGCAGTACTTC

v_gene: TRBV29-1
abundance: few
d_gene: .
j_gene: TRBJ1-4
CDR3aa: CSVLDGGNEKLFF
CDR3nt: TGCAGCGTCCTGGACGGGGGAAATGAAAAACTGTTTTTT

v_gene: TRBV30
abundance: once
d_gene: .
j_gene: TRBJ2-1
CDR3aa: CAWSVGEYNEQFF
CDR3nt: TGTGCCTGGAGTGTAGGGGAGTACAATGAGCAGTTCTTC

v_gene: TRBV30
abundance: .
d_gene: .
j_gene: TRBJ2-7
CDR3aa: CAWSIGAYEQYF
CDR3nt: TGTGCCTGGAGTATAGGAGCCTACGAGCAGTACTTC

v_gene: TRBV7-9
abundance: few
d_gene: .
j_gene: TRBJ2-7
CDR3aa: CASSVSYEQYF
CDR3nt: TGTGCCAGCAGCGTTTCCTACGAGCAGTACTTC

v_gene: TRBV29-1
abundance: few
d_gene: TRBD1
j_gene: TRBJ1-1
CDR3aa: CSVTFKVQGHTEAFF
CDR3nt: TGCAGCGTTACGTTCAAAGTACAGGGGCACACTGAAGCTTTCTTT

v_gene: TRBV29-1
abundance: few
d_gene: TRBD2
j_gene: TRBJ2-7
CDR3aa: CSVWGGSSYEQYF
CDR3nt: TGCAGCGTGTGGGGGGGGAGCTCCTACGAGCAGTACTTC

v_gene: TRBV7-9
abundance: .
d_gene: .
j_gene: TRBJ2-1
CDR3aa: CASSFISYNEQFF
CDR3nt: TGTGCCAGCAGCTTTATCTCCTACAATGAGCAGTTCTTC

v_gene: TRBV6-6
abundance: once
d_gene: .
j_gene: TRBJ2-5
CDR3aa: CATRDTQETQYF
CDR3nt: TGTGCCACCCGGGACACGCAAGAGACCCAGTACTTC

v_gene: TRBV6-5
abundance: .
d_gene: TRBD1
j_gene: TRBJ1-1
CDR3aa: CASSSRTGGSEAFF
CDR3nt: TGTGCCAGCAGTTCAAGGACAGGGGGCTCTGAAGCTTTCTTT

v_gene: TRBV6-1
abundance: once
d_gene: .
j_gene: TRBJ1-2
CDR3aa: CASSTGFDYTF
CDR3nt: TGTGCCAGCTCCACAGGGTTTGACTACACCTTC

v_gene: TRBV2
abundance: .
d_gene: .
j_gene: TRBJ2-7
CDR3aa: CASTTNPDAEQYF
CDR3nt: TGTGCCAGCACTACAAACCCAGACGCCGAGCAGTACTTC

v_gene: TRBV29-1
abundance: .
d_gene: .
j_gene: TRBJ2-5
CDR3aa: CSVEDHVGKTQYF
CDR3nt: TGCAGCGTTGAAGATCATGTAGGGAAGACCCAGTACTTC

v_gene: TRBV27
abundance: .
d_gene: .
j_gene: TRBJ1-2
CDR3aa: CASAEGSNYGYTF
CDR3nt: TGTGCCAGTGCGGAGGGTTCGAACTATGGCTACACCTTC

v_gene: TRBV11-3
abundance: .
d_gene: .
j_gene: TRBJ2-5
CDR3aa: CASSLGLFRRQETQYF
CDR3nt: TGTGCCAGCAGCTTAGGGCTATTCAGGAGGCAAGAGACCCAGTACTTC

v_gene: TRBV29-1
abundance: once
d_gene: .
j_gene: TRBJ2-7
CDR3aa: CSVRGGGGLSPDYYEQYF
CDR3nt: TGCAGCGTACGCGGAGGGGGCGGACTCTCACCCGACTACTACGAGCAGTACTTC

v_gene: TRBV30
abundance: .
d_gene: TRBD2
j_gene: TRBJ2-1
CDR3aa: CAWSDELGLADEQFF
CDR3nt: TGTGCCTGGAGTGATGAACTGGGACTAGCAGATGAGCAGTTCTTC

v_gene: TRBV19
abundance: .
d_gene: TRBD1
j_gene: TRBJ1-5
CDR3aa: CASSGQGASNQPQHF
CDR3nt: TGTGCCAGTAGTGGGCAGGGGGCGAGCAATCAGCCCCAGCATTTT

v_gene: TRBV29-1
abundance: few
d_gene: .
j_gene: TRBJ2-7
CDR3aa: CSVRSFGSYEQYF
CDR3nt: TGCAGCGTGAGGAGTTTCGGGTCCTACGAGCAGTACTTC

v_gene: TRBV5-1
abundance: .
d_gene: .
j_gene: TRBJ1-1
CDR3aa: CTSSSVGGPEAFF
CDR3nt: TGCACCAGCAGCTCCGTGGGCGGTCCAGAAGCTTTCTTT

v_gene: TRBV28
abundance: .
d_gene: .
j_gene: TRBJ2-7
CDR3aa: CARIQVYEQYF
CDR3nt: TGTGCCAGGATACAAGTCTACGAGCAGTACTTC

v_gene: TRBV13
abundance: few
d_gene: TRBD1
j_gene: TRBJ2-4
CDR3aa: CAISDREAKNIQYF
CDR3nt: TGTGCCATTTCGGACAGGGAGGCCAAAAACATTCAGTACTTC